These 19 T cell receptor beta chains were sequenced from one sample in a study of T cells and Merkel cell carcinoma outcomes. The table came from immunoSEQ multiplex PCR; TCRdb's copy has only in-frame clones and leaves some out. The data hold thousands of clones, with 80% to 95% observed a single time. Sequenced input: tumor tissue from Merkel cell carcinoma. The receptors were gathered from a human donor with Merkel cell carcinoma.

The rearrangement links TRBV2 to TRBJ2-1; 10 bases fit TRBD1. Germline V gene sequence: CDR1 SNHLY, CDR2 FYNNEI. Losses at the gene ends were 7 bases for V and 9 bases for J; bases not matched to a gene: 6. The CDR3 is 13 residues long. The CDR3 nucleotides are TGTGCCAGCAAACGACAGGGGGCGGCTGAGCAGTTCTTC. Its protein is CASKRQGAAEQFF.

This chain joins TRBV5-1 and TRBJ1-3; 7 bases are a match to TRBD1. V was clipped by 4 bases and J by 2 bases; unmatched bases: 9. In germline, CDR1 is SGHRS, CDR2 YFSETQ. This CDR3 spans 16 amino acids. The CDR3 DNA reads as TGCGCCAGCAGCCTACGGCAGACAGGGACTGGAAACACCATATATTTT. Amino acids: CASSLRQTGTGNTIYF.

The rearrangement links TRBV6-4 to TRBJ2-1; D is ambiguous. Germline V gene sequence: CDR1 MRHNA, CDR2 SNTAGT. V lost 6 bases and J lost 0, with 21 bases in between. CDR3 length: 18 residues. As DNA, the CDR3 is TGTGCCAGCAGCCTCGTCGCCCTAGATCATGACTCCTACAATGAGCAGTTCTTC. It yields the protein CASSLVALDHDSYNEQFF.

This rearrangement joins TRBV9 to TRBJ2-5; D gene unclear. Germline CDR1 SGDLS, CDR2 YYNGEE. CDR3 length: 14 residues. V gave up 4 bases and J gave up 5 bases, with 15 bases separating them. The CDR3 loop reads CASSSGPPGETQYF. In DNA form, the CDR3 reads TGTGCCAGCAGCTCCGGACCCCCTGGTGAGACCCAGTACTTC.

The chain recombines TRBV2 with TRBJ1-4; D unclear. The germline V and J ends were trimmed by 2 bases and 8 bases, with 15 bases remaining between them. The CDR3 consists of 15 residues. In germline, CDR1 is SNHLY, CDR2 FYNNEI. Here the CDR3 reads CASSENVGVGEKLFF. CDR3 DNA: TGTGCCAGCAGTGAAAATGTTGGGGTCGGGGAAAAACTGTTTTTT.

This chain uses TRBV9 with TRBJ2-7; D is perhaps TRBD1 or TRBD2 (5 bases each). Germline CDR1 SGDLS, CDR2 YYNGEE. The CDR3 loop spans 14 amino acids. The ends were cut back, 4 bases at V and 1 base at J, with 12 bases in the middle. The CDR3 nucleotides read TGTGCCAGCAGCTTTGGGACCGATTCCTACGAGCAGTACTTC. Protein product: CASSFGTDSYEQYF.

CDR3 sequence (DNA): TGTGCCAGCTCACCACCAGTGGACTCCTACGAGCAGTACTTC. Protein product: CASSPPVDSYEQYF. The chain recombines TRBV18 with TRBJ2-7; D remains unclear. Germline CDR1 KGHSH, CDR2 LQKENI. This CDR3 is built from 14 residues. Trimming pared 0 bases from V and 0 bases from J, leaving 6 bases between.

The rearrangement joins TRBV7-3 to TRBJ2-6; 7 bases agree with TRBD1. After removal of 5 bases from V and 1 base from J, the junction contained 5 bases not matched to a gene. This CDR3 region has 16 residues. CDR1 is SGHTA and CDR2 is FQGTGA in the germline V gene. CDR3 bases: TGTGCCAGCAGCCCCGCGACAGGGTCTGGGGCCAACGTCCTGACTTTC. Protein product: CASSPATGSGANVLTF.

The CDR3 here is CASSIEFSSYNEQFF. Written as DNA, the CDR3 is TGTGCCAGTAGTATTGAGTTCAGCTCCTACAATGAGCAGTTCTTC. The chain has TRBV19 and TRBJ2-1; D ambiguous. V was shortened by 3 bases and J by 0 bases, with 9 bases between the two germline ends. The CDR3 is 15 residues long. The germline V gene encodes CDR1 LNHDA and CDR2 SQIVND (reference sequence).

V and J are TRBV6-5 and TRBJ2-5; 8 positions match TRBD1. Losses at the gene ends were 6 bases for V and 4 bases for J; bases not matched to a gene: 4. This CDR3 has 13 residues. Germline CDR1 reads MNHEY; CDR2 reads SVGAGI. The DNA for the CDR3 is TGTGCCAGCAGAAAGACAGGGGTAGAGACCCAGTACTTC. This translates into CASRKTGVETQYF.

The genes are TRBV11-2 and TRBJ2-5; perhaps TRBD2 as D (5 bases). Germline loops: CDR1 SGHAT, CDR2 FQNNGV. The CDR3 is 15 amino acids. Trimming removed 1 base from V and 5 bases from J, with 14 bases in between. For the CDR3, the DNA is TGTGCCAGCAGCTTAGTAGTGGGAGTGAGGGAGACCCAGTACTTC. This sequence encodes CASSLVVGVRETQYF.

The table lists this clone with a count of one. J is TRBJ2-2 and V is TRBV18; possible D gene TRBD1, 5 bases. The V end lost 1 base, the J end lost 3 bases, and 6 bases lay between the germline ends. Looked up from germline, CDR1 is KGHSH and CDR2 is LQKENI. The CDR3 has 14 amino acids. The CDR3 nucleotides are TGTGCCAGCTCACCACAAGGGGACACCGGGGAGCTGTTTTTT. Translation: CASSPQGDTGELFF.

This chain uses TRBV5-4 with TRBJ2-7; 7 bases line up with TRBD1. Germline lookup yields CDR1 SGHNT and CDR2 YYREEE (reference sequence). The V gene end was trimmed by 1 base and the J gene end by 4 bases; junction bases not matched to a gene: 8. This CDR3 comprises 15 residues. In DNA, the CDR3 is TGTGCCAGCAGCTTGCCGTCAGGGGGAAGGTACGAGCAGTACTTC. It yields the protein CASSLPSGGRYEQYF.

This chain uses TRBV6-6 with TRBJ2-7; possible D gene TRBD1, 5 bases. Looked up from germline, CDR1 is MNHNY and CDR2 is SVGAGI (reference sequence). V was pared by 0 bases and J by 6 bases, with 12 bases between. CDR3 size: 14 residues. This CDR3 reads CASSYSVSRGEQYF. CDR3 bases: TGTGCCAGCAGTTACTCGGTTTCAAGGGGCGAGCAGTACTTC.

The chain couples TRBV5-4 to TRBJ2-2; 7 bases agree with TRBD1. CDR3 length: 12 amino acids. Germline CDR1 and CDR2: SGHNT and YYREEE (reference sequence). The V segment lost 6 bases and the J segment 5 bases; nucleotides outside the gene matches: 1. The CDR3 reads CASNRGTGELFF. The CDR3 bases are TGTGCCAGCAACAGGGGTACCGGGGAGCTGTTTTTT.

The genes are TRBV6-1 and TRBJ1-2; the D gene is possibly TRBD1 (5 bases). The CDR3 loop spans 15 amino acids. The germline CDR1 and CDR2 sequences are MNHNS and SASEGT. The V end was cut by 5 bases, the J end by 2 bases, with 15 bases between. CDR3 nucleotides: TGTGCCAGCAGTCCCCGGGACCTACAGAACTATGGCTACACCTTC. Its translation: CASSPRDLQNYGYTF.

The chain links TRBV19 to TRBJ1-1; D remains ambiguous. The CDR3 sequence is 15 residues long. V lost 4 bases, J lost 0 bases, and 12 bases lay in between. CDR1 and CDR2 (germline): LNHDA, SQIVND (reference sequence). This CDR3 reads CASSTRGGMNTEAFF. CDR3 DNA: TGTGCCAGTAGTACTCGGGGAGGGATGAACACTGAAGCTTTCTTT.

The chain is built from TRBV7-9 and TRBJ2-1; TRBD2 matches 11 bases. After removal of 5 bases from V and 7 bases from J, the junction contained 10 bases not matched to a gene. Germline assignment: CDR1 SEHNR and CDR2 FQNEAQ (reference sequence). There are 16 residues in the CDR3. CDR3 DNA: TGTGCCAGCAGCGCTCCGACTAGCGGGATCCTGAATGAGCAGTTCTTC. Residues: CASSAPTSGILNEQFF.

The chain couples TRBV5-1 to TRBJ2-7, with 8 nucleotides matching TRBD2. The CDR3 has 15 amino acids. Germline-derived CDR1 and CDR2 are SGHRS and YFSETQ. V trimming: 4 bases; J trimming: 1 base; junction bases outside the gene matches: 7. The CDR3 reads CASSPAGGASYEQYF. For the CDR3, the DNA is TGCGCCAGCAGCCCGGCCGGGGGGGCGTCCTACGAGCAGTACTTC.